This T cell receptor (beta chain) was sequenced during a study of blood T cell repertoires in COVID-19. At the level of the study: Samples of COVID-19 (acute and convalescent) were obtained from the United States, Italy and Spain. T cells, B-cell-depleted T cells, or PBMCs supplied cDNA or gDNA.

In the authors' methods: Nucleated cell number was recorded as an estimate derived from reference gene primer amplification. Using immunoSEQ multiplex PCR, the repertoire was profiled, and TCRdb retains in-frame clones only, with some absent. For V, J and clone size, that table is used; D and trimming come from the DNA. The sample has around 120,000 clones; almost 70% are singletons. The sequence came from a woman in her 70s with acute or convalescent COVID-19. The specimen sequenced was peripheral blood.

The CDR3 is CASSVGPGDQPQHF. Here the CDR3 DNA reads TGTGCCAGCAGTGTGGGGCCAGGGGATCAGCCCCAGCATTTT. The chain carries TRBV2 and TRBJ1-5; a weak D match, TRBD1 (6 bases). The germline V gene has CDR1 SNHLY and CDR2 FYNNEI. V was shortened by 4 bases and J by 5 bases, with 12 bases between the two germline ends. The CDR3 is 14 amino acids.